A selection of T cell receptor beta chains follows, all from one sample in a study of blood T cell repertoires in COVID-19. Only in-frame clones appear in the TCRdb table, and some are missing; sequencing was by immunoSEQ multiplex PCR. The sample has about 390,000 clones, approximately 90% seen once. Material: PBMCs or T cells enriched from blood (not recorded which). These receptors originate from a woman in her forties or fifties who had recovered from COVID-19. The conserved cysteine and the conserved F or W are not part of the CDR3 here. A D gene is named only where the DNA matches it firmly. Rows may omit the clone size; those that give it use once, few, many or a size class.

D	V	size	J	CDR3
TRBD1	TRBV10-3	-	TRBJ2-7	AISGPGQGIFHEQY
-	TRBV4-1	-	TRBJ1-1	ASSQGRAKRTITEAF
TRBD1	TRBV27	-	TRBJ2-2	ASSLSPGGSTGELF
-	TRBV27	-	TRBJ1-1	ASNVAAFGNTEAF
TRBD1	TRBV29-1	few	TRBJ1-2	SVTDPGTGNGYT
TRBD2	TRBV7-3	-	TRBJ2-3	ASSSGLAADTQY
-	TRBV5-1	-	TRBJ2-6	ASSLEQRGSGANVLT
TRBD1	TRBV28	-	TRBJ1-6	ASRTGINSPLH
TRBD1	TRBV14	-	TRBJ1-2	ASSQDFTGGSYGYT
TRBD2	TRBV5-4	once	TRBJ2-1	ASSLPAGGRSNEQF
TRBD2	TRBV7-2	-	TRBJ2-7	ASSIQRGGYEQY
-	TRBV23-1	-	TRBJ1-4	ASREQGHSEKLF
TRBD1	TRBV7-3	-	TRBJ2-2	ASSSWTGGRTGELF
TRBD1	TRBV15	once	TRBJ1-1	ATSRDYEGAYGTEAF
-	TRBV2	-	TRBJ2-7	ASSEAPLSYEQY
-	TRBV2	few	TRBJ1-2	ASSEGGALAGYT
-	TRBV29-1	-	TRBJ2-5	SVGRLSETKETQY
TRBD1	TRBV4-1	-	TRBJ2-7	ASSQRTGGAYEQY
-	TRBV7-2	-	TRBJ1-2	ASSGTTVGGYT
-	TRBV18	-	TRBJ1-5	ASSPDLGNQPQH
TRBD1	TRBV27	-	TRBJ1-2	ASSLGTGGSHGYT
-	TRBV4-2	-	TRBJ1-1	ASSRGGGAFTEAF
TRBD2	TRBV4-1	-	TRBJ2-4	ASSPLAGGTESQNIQY
-	TRBV6-2/TRBV6-3	few	TRBJ1-2	ASSYGWGDYGYT
TRBD1	TRBV19	-	TRBJ1-2	ASSMTGAISYGYT
-	TRBV7-9	few	TRBJ2-7	ASSMGSYEQY
-	TRBV10-3	-	TRBJ2-2	AIKGVGHGGELF
-	TRBV4-3	-	TRBJ1-5	ASSLGLAGNQPQH
-	TRBV9	-	TRBJ2-7	ASSIGPTSYEQY
TRBD2	TRBV2	-	TRBJ2-1	ASRSGTSGANEQF
-	TRBV2	-	TRBJ1-6	ASSPILAYNSPLH
TRBD1	TRBV15	few	TRBJ1-1	ATSRPGGQGATEAF